This T cell receptor beta chain was captured in a study of beta chain features in type 1 diabetes. Across the whole study: Healthy donors and patients showed comparable age, gender and cell yields. Findings of the study overall: People with Type 1 diabetes carried modestly yet significantly shorter TCRB CDR3s in all four CD4+ subsets.

This clone was detected only a few times. Its specificity is unknown. Trimming cost V 0 bases and J 2 bases; bases outside gene matches: 9. Germline V gene data show CDR1 as LGHNA and CDR2 as YSLEER. This CDR3 has 20 amino acids. The authors reverse transcribed all of the isolated RNA, so sequencing captured expressed TCRB transcripts. Sequencing was performed with immunoSEQ multiplex PCR; in TCRdb, only in-frame clones are kept and a portion is missing. The sample contains about 160,000 clones, 9% to 12% of which appear only once. Sequencing was done on a sample of central memory CD4+ T cells from blood. The V gene is TRBV4-3, the J gene TRBJ2-6, with 11 bases identical to TRBD2. This TCR came from a young man with type 1 diabetes. This CDR3 reads CASSQEIALAGGAGANVLTF. Here the CDR3 DNA reads TGCGCCAGCAGCCAAGAAATCGCCCTAGCGGGAGGTGCTGGGGCCAACGTCCTGACTTTC.